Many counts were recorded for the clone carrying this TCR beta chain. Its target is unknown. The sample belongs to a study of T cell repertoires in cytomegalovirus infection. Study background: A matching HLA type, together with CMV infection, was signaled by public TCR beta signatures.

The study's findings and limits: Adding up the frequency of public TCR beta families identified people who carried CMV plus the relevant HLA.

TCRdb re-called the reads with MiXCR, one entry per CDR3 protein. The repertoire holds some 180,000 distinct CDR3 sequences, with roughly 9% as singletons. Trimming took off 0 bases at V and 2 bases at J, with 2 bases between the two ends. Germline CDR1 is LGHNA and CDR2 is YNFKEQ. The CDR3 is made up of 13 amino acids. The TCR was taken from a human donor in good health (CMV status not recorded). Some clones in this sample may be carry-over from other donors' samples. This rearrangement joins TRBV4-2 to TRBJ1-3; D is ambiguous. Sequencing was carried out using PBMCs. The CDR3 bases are TGTGCCAGCAGCCAAGATACTGGAAACACCATATATTTT. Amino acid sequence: CASSQDTGNTIYF.